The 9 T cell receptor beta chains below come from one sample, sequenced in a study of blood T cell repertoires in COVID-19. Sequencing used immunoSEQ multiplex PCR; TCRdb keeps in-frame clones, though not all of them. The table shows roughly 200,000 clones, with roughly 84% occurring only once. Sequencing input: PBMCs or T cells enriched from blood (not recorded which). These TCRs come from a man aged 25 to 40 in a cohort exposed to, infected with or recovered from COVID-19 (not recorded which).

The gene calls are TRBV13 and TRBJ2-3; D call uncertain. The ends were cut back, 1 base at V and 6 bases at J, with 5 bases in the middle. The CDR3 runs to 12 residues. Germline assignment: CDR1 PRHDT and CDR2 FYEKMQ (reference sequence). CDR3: CASSLEHDTQYF. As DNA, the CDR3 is TGTGCCAGCAGCTTAGAACATGATACGCAGTATTTT.

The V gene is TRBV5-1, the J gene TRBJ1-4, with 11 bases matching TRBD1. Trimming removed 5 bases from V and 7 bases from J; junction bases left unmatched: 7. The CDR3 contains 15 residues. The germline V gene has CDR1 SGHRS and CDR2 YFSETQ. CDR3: CASRRTGGRGEKLFF. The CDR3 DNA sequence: TGCGCCAGCAGACGGACAGGGGGCCGGGGTGAAAAACTGTTTTTT. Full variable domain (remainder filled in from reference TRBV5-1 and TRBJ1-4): KAGVTQTPRYLIKTRGQQVTLSCSPISGHRSVSWYQQTPGQGLQFLFEYFSETQRNKGNFPGRFSGRQFSNSRSEMNVSTLELGDSALYLCASRRTGGRGEKLFFGSGTQLSVL.

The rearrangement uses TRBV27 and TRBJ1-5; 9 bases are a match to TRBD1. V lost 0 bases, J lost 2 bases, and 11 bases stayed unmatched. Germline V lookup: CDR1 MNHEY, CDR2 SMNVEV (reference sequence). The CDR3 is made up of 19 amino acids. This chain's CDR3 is CASSLSPGQGSAGNQPQHF. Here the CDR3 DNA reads TGTGCCAGCAGTTTATCCCCGGGACAGGGCTCGGCGGGCAATCAGCCCCAGCATTTT.

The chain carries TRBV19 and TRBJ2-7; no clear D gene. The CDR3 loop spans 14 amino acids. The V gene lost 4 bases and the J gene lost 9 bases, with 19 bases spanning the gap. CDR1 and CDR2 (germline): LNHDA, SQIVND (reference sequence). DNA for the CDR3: TGTGCCAGTAGTACTACCCCTGATTTGGTAGCGCAGTACTTC. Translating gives CASSTTPDLVAQYF. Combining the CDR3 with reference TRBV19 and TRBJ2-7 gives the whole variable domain DGGITQSPKYLFRKEGQNVTLSCEQNLNHDAMYWYRQDPGQGLRLIYYSQIVNDFQKGDIAEGYSVSREKKESFPLTVTSAQKNPTAFYLCASSTTPDLVAQYFGPGTRLTVT.

Here the CDR3 DNA reads TGTGCCAGCAGCCCAAACAATCAGCCCCAGCATTTT. Its protein is CASSPNNQPQHF. The chain recombines TRBV7-9 with TRBJ1-5; no firm D call. This CDR3 contains 12 residues. Trimming removed 5 bases from V and 3 bases from J, with 5 bases in between. Germline V gene lookup returns CDR1 SEHNR and CDR2 FQNEAQ (reference sequence). The full variable domain, rest sourced from reference TRBV7-9 and TRBJ1-5, is DTGVSQNPRHKITKRGQNVTFRCDPISEHNRLYWYRQTLGQGPEFLTYFQNEAQLEKSRLLSDRFSAERPKGSFSTLEIQRTEQGDSAMYLCASSPNNQPQHFGDGTRLSIL.

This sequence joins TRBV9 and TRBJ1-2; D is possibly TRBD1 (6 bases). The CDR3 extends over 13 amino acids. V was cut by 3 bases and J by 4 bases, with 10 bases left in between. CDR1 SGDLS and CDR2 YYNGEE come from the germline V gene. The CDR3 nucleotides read TGTGCCAGCAGCGGGACAGATCCCTATGGCTACACCTTC. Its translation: CASSGTDPYGYTF.

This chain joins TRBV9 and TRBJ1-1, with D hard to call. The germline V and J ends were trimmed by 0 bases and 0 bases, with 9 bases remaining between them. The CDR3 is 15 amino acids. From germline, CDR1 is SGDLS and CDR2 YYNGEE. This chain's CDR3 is CASSVARDLNTEAFF. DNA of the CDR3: TGTGCCAGCAGCGTAGCACGGGATTTGAACACTGAAGCTTTCTTT.

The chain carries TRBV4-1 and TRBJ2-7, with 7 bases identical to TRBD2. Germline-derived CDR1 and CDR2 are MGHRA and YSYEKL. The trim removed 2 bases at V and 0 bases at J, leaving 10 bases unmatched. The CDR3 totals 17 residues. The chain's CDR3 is CASSQFLAGTPSYEQYF. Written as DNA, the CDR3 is TGCGCCAGCAGCCAATTTTTAGCGGGCACCCCCTCCTACGAGCAGTACTTC.

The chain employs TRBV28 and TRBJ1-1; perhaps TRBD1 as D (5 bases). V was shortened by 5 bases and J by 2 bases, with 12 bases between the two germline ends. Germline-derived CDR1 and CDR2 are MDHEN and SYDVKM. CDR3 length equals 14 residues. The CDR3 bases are TGTGCCAGCAGTGCAGGAGGGGTCAACACTGAAGCTTTCTTT. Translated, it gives CASSAGGVNTEAFF.